This paragraph reports one TCR beta chain. These data are taken from a study of control samples from healthy donors and cancer patients. In germline, CDR1 is ENHRY, CDR2 SYGVKD. The CDR3 contains 18 residues. After removal of 2 bases from V and 7 bases from J, the junction contained 13 bases not matched to a gene. Clones were read by immunoSEQ multiplex PCR, and TCRdb kept only the in-frame ones, dropping some. The sample lists roughly 130,000 clones; roughly nine tenths were seen once. Sequencing was carried out using blood. The TCR originated in a young woman in good health. The gene calls are TRBV10-3 and TRBJ1-6, with 8 bases lining up with TRBD1. The CDR3 loop is CAISEPGPAGGLNSPLHF. The DNA of the CDR3 is TGTGCCATCAGTGAGCCGGGGCCGGCAGGGGGCCTAAATTCACCCCTCCACTTT.